A single sample is the source of the 18 T cell receptor beta chains below, sequenced in a study of blood T cell repertoires in COVID-19. Clones were sequenced by immunoSEQ multiplex PCR, and TCRdb holds only the in-frame ones, with some missing. This table holds roughly 140,000 clones, 80% found once. Input material: peripheral blood. These TCRs come from a man in his 60s with active or convalescent COVID-19.

This chain connects TRBV7-2 to TRBJ1-2, with a weak D call TRBD1 (6 bases). Trimming removed 0 bases at V and 6 bases at J, with 11 bases between. Germline loops: CDR1 SGHTA, CDR2 FQGNSA. The CDR3 length is 14 residues. CDR3: CASSLATGQDGYTF. The CDR3 region has the DNA TGTGCCAGCAGCTTAGCTACAGGGCAGGATGGCTACACCTTC.

The J gene is TRBJ2-1, the V gene TRBV4-3; 9 positions agree with TRBD2. The germline CDR1 and CDR2 sequences are LGHNA and YSLEER. The CDR3 has 14 residues. V shed 0 bases, J shed 13 bases, and the junction held 7 bases outside the gene matches. The CDR3 reads CASSQDRFLAGQFF. DNA of the CDR3: TGCGCCAGCAGCCAAGATCGCTTCCTAGCGGGACAGTTCTTC.

This clone was found a few times. The chain carries TRBV28 and TRBJ2-7, with D hard to call. From germline, CDR1 is MDHEN and CDR2 SYDVKM. V gave up 7 bases and J gave up 2 bases, with 12 bases separating them. The CDR3 has 13 residues. Here the CDR3 reads CASMLQATYEQYF. DNA for the CDR3: TGTGCCAGCATGCTGCAGGCGACCTACGAGCAGTACTTC.

This chain links TRBV18 with TRBJ2-7; possibly TRBD1 for D (6 bases). CDR1 is KGHSH and CDR2 is LQKENI in the germline V gene. The CDR3 extends over 12 amino acids. V dropped 6 bases and J dropped 2 bases, with 8 bases sitting between them. CDR3 in DNA: TGTGCCAGCTCCAAGGGGGCCTACGAGCAGTACTTC. Translating it yields CASSKGAYEQYF.

The chain carries TRBV28 and TRBJ2-5; D unclear. V was clipped by 5 bases and J by 5 bases, with 6 bases between them. The CDR3 is 11 residues long. CDR1 is MDHEN, CDR2 SYDVKM, per germline. The chain's CDR3 is CASSPRETQYF. In DNA form, the CDR3 reads TGTGCCAGCAGTCCCAGGGAGACCCAGTACTTC.

The chain has TRBV21-1 and TRBJ1-1. TRBV21-1 is listed as a pseudogene. This CDR3 comprises 16 residues. The CDR3 sequence: CASSRPRGWGNTEAFF. The CDR3 DNA reads as TGTGCCAGCAGCCGCCCGCGGGGTTGGGGTAACACTGAAGCTTTCTTT.

The chain employs TRBV5-1 and TRBJ1-4; D is undetermined. Germline assignment: CDR1 SGHRS and CDR2 YFSETQ. This CDR3 is 14 amino acids long. Trimming took off 0 bases at V and 3 bases at J, with 6 bases between the two ends. Here the CDR3 reads CASSLGPANEKLFF. The CDR3, as DNA: TGCGCCAGCAGCTTGGGCCCAGCTAATGAAAAACTGTTTTTT.

The J gene is TRBJ2-1, the V gene TRBV7-2; D possibly corresponds to TRBD1 (5 bases). Trimming pared 3 bases from V and 5 bases from J, leaving 11 bases between. CDR1 and CDR2 (germline): SGHTA, FQGNSA. The CDR3 extends over 14 amino acids. This CDR3 is CASSFAQGNNEQFF. CDR3 DNA: TGTGCCAGCAGCTTCGCGCAGGGTAACAATGAGCAGTTCTTC.

This rearrangement joins TRBV30 to TRBJ2-4; D is perhaps TRBD1 (5 bases). This CDR3 spans 16 amino acids. From germline, CDR1 is GTSNPN and CDR2 SVGIG (reference sequence). V lost 2 bases and J lost 3, with 17 bases in between. CDR3 DNA sequence: TGTGCCTGGAGTAATCACAGGCTGAAAGTCAAAAACATTCAGTACTTC. The encoded protein is CAWSNHRLKVKNIQYF. The full variable domain, with the rest looked up from reference TRBV30 and TRBJ2-4, is SQTIHQWPATLVQPVGSPLSLECTVEGTSNPNLYWYRQAAGRGLQLLFYSVGIGQISSEVPQNLSASRPQDRQFILSSKKLLLSDSGFYLCAWSNHRLKVKNIQYFGAGTRLSVL.

The count of this clone is one. This chain uses TRBV5-5 with TRBJ2-1, with 7 bases that match TRBD1. CDR1 and CDR2 (germline): SGHKS, YYEKEE (reference sequence). This CDR3 has 15 residues. J gave up 4 bases and V 0 bases, and 4 bases lay outside the gene matches. CDR3 in amino acids: CASSLEGGEYNEQFF. In DNA form, the CDR3 reads TGTGCCAGCAGCTTGGAAGGGGGCGAGTACAATGAGCAGTTCTTC.

A few counts support this clone. The V gene is TRBV6-5, the J gene TRBJ1-5, with TRBD1 as a possible D gene (6 bases). Trimming left V 6 bases short and J 7 bases short, with 13 bases between. Looked up from germline, CDR1 is MNHEY and CDR2 is SVGAGI. This CDR3 is built from 13 residues. In DNA form, the CDR3 reads TGTGCCAGCAGCACGACAGGTTCCCAGCCCCAGCATTTT. Residues: CASSTTGSQPQHF.

This clone was counted a few times. The J gene is TRBJ2-7, the V gene TRBV5-4; D might be TRBD1 (6 bases). The CDR3 totals 14 residues. Germline V gene sequence: CDR1 SGHNT, CDR2 YYREEE (reference sequence). Trimming removed 2 bases at V and 1 base at J, with 10 bases between. CDR3 nucleotide sequence: TGTGCCAGCAGCTTTTCCAGGGGTTCCTACGAGCAGTACTTC. This translates into CASSFSRGSYEQYF.

This clone was observed a few times. The CDR3 bases are TGTGCCAGCAGCTTAGCCCCGGGGGGAGAGTTCTTC. Encoded protein: CASSLAPGGEFF. The rearrangement links TRBV7-9 to TRBJ2-1; the match to TRBD2 covers 7 bases. Germline CDR1 reads SEHNR; CDR2 reads FQNEAQ (reference sequence). The CDR3 is made up of 12 amino acids. V lost 0 bases, J lost 14 bases, and 4 bases stayed unmatched.

V and J are TRBV2 and TRBJ2-2; 8 positions agree with TRBD2. The trim removed 11 bases at V and 7 bases at J, leaving 9 bases unmatched. Germline V gene data show CDR1 as SNHLY and CDR2 as FYNNEI. This CDR3 has 13 residues. CDR3 nucleotides: TGTGCCGCCAAGCGGGAGAGGGACGGGGAGCTGTTTTTT. This sequence encodes CAAKRERDGELFF.

In this sample, this clone turned up once. The chain links TRBV6-2 or TRBV6-3 to TRBJ1-2; tentatively, D is TRBD1 (5 bases). CDR1 and CDR2 from the germline V gene are MNHEY and SVGEGT. With 5 bases removed from V and 4 bases from J, the gap between germline ends came to 14 bases. The CDR3 is 14 amino acids. The chain's CDR3 is CASSTLQALYGYTF. The CDR3 coding sequence is TGTGCCAGCAGTACCTTACAGGCTCTCTATGGCTACACCTTC.

The chain couples TRBV10-1 to TRBJ2-5, with D possibly matching TRBD1 (6 bases). The V gene's germline CDR1 is WNHNN and CDR2 SYGVQD (reference sequence). Trimming took 10 bases from V and 2 from J, leaving 20 bases between them. This CDR3 comprises 15 residues. The DNA of the CDR3 is TGCGCCAACCCGGGACATTCCTCCTTACAAGAGACCCAGTACTTC. This sequence encodes CANPGHSSLQETQYF.

This clone was counted only a few times. This chain connects TRBV24-1 to TRBJ1-2, with D unclear. V lost 5 bases and J lost 0, with 18 bases in between. This CDR3 is 17 amino acids long. Germline-derived CDR1 and CDR2 are KGHDR and SFDVKD. The CDR3 protein is CATSGPSNRRSNYGYTF. Here the CDR3 DNA reads TGTGCCACCAGTGGCCCGTCGAACAGAAGGTCTAACTATGGCTACACCTTC.

The gene calls are TRBV25-1 and TRBJ1-3; 9 bases map to TRBD1. With V trimmed by 6 bases and J by 7 bases, 10 bases remained unmatched. Germline V lookup: CDR1 MGHDK, CDR2 SYGVNS. The CDR3 spans 15 residues. The CDR3 is CASSNPGQGPNTIYF. The CDR3 DNA reads TGTGCCAGCAGCAACCCGGGACAGGGACCGAACACCATATATTTT.